A single sample is the source of the 7 T cell receptor beta chains below, sequenced in a study of post-analysis software for immune sequencing data. These receptors lack a known antigen. Study observations and caveats: Patients used several TRBV segments, including TRBV5-6, TRBV5-1 and TRBV20-1, more often than controls.

TCR beta cDNA libraries included unique molecular identifiers. TCRdb fed the PCR reads into MiXCR, producing one record per CDR3 protein. The table lists about 770,000 distinct CDR3 sequences, 46% of them singletons. Sequenced: blood. The receptors stem from a girl under 18 with multiple sclerosis.

This clonotype was seen repeatedly, ten times or more. V and J are TRBV5-1 and TRBJ2-5; D call uncertain. The germline V gene encodes CDR1 SGHRS and CDR2 YFSETQ. With 0 bases removed from V and 5 bases from J, the gap between germline ends came to 8 bases. This CDR3 region has 13 residues. This CDR3 reads CASSLALVETQYF. CDR3 bases: TGCGCCAGCAGCTTGGCGTTAGTGGAGACCCAGTACTTC.

Worth noting for this clonotype: Relative to the germline gene, one junction end is altered; a read error may explain this. V is TRBV7-2 and J is TRBJ2-1, with a weak D call TRBD2 (5 bases). Judging by the DNA end, TRBJ2-7 fits better; the J call may be wrong. The CDR3 has 15 amino acids. Germline loops: CDR1 SGHTA, CDR2 FQGNSA. The CDR3 here is CASSLALVSYNEQYF. In DNA form, the CDR3 reads TGCGCCAGCAGCTTAGCGCTGGTCTCCTACAATGAGCAGTACTTC.

There are a few counts of this clonotype. V gene TRBV18 combines with J gene TRBJ1-2, with 7 bases fitting TRBD1. V was pared by 1 base and J by 1 base, with 6 bases of the junction left unmatched. Germline assignment: CDR1 KGHSH and CDR2 LQKENI. The CDR3 runs to 16 residues. The CDR3 DNA follows: TGTGCCAGCTCACCACTGGGGACAGATATTAACTATGGCTACACCTTC. Protein: CASSPLGTDINYGYTF.

This chain uses TRBV28 with TRBJ1-1; D is unresolved. V was pared by 4 bases and J by 4 bases, with 13 bases between. The CDR3 length is 14 residues. Germline CDR1 and CDR2: MDHEN and SYDVKM. The CDR3 coding sequence is TGTGCCAGCAGTTCCATCAGAGGGAGCACTGAAGCTTTCTTT. Protein: CASSSIRGSTEAFF.

This chain connects TRBV29-1 to TRBJ2-3; TRBD2 matches at 7 bases. The CDR3 contains 15 residues. V lost 7 bases to trimming and J lost 2 bases; unmatched junction nucleotides: 12. From germline, CDR1 is SQVTM and CDR2 ANQGSEA. This CDR3 is CSGLGLVGATDTQYF. The CDR3 nucleotides read TGCAGCGGGCTCGGACTAGTGGGAGCCACAGATACGCAGTATTTT.

V gene TRBV20-1 combines with J gene TRBJ1-2; D is possibly TRBD1 (5 bases). The V gene's germline CDR1 is DFQATT and CDR2 SNEGSKA (reference sequence). The CDR3 is made up of 14 amino acids. The germline V and J ends were trimmed by 2 bases and 3 bases, with 13 bases remaining between them. The CDR3 DNA is TGCAGTGCTAGACCCCAGGGTGCTTACTATGGCTACACCTTC. Amino acid sequence: CSARPQGAYYGYTF.

Only a few counts were recorded for this clonotype. The V gene is TRBV20-1, the J gene TRBJ2-1; 9 bases align to TRBD2. J lost 5 bases, V lost 4 bases, and 9 bases had no gene match. Germline V gene sequence: CDR1 DFQATT, CDR2 SNEGSKA (reference sequence). The CDR3 spans 15 residues. CDR3 protein: CSATKAGLAHNEQFF. CDR3 bases: TGCAGTGCTACCAAGGCGGGACTAGCCCACAATGAGCAGTTCTTC.